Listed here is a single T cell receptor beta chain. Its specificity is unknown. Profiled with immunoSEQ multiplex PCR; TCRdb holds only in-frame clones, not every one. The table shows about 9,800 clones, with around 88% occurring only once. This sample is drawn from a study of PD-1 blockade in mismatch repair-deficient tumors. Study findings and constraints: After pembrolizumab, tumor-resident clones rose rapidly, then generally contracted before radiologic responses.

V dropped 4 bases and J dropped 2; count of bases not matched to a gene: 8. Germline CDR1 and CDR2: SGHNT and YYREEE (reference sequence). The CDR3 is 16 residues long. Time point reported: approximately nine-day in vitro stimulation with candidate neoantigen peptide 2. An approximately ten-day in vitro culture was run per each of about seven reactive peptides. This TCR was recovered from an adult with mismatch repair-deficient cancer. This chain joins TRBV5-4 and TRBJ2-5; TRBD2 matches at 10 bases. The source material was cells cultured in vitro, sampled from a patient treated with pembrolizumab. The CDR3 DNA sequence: TGTGCCAGCAGCACCGGGACTAGCGCTCGACAAGAGACCCAGTACTTC. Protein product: CASSTGTSARQETQYF.